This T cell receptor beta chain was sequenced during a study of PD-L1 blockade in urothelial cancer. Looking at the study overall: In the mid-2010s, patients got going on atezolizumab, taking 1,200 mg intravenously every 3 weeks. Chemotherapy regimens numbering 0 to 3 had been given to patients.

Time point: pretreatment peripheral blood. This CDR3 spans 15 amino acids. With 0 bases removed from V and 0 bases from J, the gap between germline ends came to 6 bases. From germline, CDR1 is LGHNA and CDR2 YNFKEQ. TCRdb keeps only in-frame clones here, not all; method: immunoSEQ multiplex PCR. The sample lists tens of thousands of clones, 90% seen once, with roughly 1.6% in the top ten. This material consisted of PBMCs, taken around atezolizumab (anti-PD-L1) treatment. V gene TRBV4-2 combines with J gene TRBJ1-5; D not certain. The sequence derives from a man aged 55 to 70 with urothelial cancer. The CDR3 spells CASSQDPISNQPQHF. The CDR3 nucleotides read TGTGCCAGCAGCCAAGATCCAATTAGCAATCAGCCCCAGCATTTT.